Presented here are 15 T cell receptor beta chains from one specimen sequenced in a study of metastatic and nonmetastatic thyroid tumors. TCRdb re-analyzed the PCR reads using MiXCR. The sample has around 16,000 clones, about 30% seen once. Patients had received no treatment of any kind before thyroid surgery. The sample was adjacent normal tissue. All receptors come from a female donor with papillary thyroid cancer or a benign thyroid nodule (not recorded which). Some clones in this sample may be carry-over from other donors' samples.

The chain is built from TRBV28 and TRBJ2-5; D may be TRBD1 (7 bases). Germline CDR1 and CDR2: MDHEN and SYDVKM. Trimming removed 5 bases at V and 4 bases at J, with 14 bases between. The CDR3 spans 14 residues. The CDR3 sequence is CASSDREERETQYF. The CDR3 nucleotides are TGTGCCAGCAGTGACAGGGAGGAACGAGAGACCCAGTACTTC.

This chain links TRBV6-1 with TRBJ1-1; D not resolved. Germline V gene data show CDR1 as MNHNS and CDR2 as SASEGT. V lost 5 bases, J lost 1 base, and 11 bases lay in between. The CDR3 contains 14 residues. The CDR3, as DNA: TGTGCCAGCAGTCTGGACGGCCGGAACACTGAAGCTTTCTTT. This translates into CASSLDGRNTEAFF.

The chain recombines TRBV6-1 with TRBJ2-1; perhaps TRBD1 as D (7 bases). Germline CDR1 and CDR2: MNHNS and SASEGT. The CDR3 length is 15 residues. V lost 7 bases and J 10 bases, leaving 23 bases between the germline ends. CDR3 residues: CASTAKEGAGVEQFF. The CDR3 region has the DNA TGTGCCAGCACCGCAAAGGAGGGGGCCGGGGTCGAGCAGTTCTTC.

The genes are TRBV4-1 and TRBJ2-5; D is unresolved. The germline gives CDR1 MGHRA, CDR2 YSYEKL. Between the trimmed V and J ends, which lost 0 bases and 4 bases, there was a span of 15 bases. The CDR3 totals 16 residues. The DNA for the CDR3 is TGCGCCAGCAGCCAAGAAGGATTTGACTCCCTAGAGACCCAGTACTTC. This translates into CASSQEGFDSLETQYF.

This clone was found a few times. This chain joins TRBV20-1 and TRBJ1-5; the D is unclear. The germline CDR1 and CDR2 sequences are DFQATT and SNEGSKA (reference sequence). There are 13 residues in the CDR3. CDR3 DNA sequence: TGCAGCGTAATTCCTGGGGGCAATCAGCCCCAGCATTTT. It translates to CSVIPGGNQPQHF.

The chain joins TRBV11-2 to TRBJ2-5; weak D call: TRBD1 (6 bases). CDR1 SGHAT and CDR2 FQNNGV come from the germline V gene. Trimming left V 3 bases short and J 4 bases short, with 21 bases between. The CDR3 spans 17 residues. Here the CDR3 DNA reads TGTGCCAGCAGCTTCCCCCCCACAGGGAAGGTTAGAGAGACCCAGTACTTC. Its translation is CASSFPPTGKVRETQYF.

The chain recombines TRBV25-1 with TRBJ2-1, with D possibly matching TRBD2 (5 bases). The ends were cut back, 6 bases at V and 10 bases at J, with 16 bases in the middle. This CDR3 contains 13 residues. Germline CDR1 is MGHDK and CDR2 is SYGVNS. The CDR3 here is CASRAPAGNEQFF. The CDR3 DNA sequence: TGTGCCAGCAGGGCCCCAGCCGGGAACGAGCAGTTCTTC.

This clone appeared a single time. One end of the junction does not line up with germline, which may come from a read error. The chain recombines TRBV20-1 with TRBJ1-6, with D hard to call. The CDR3 is made up of 15 amino acids. Germline values: CDR1 DFQATT, CDR2 SNEGSKA (reference sequence). CDR3 protein: CSSRSRESYNSPLHF. The CDR3 nucleotides read TGCAGTTCTAGGTCCCGGGAGTCCTATAATTCACCCCTCCACTTT.

The V call is TRBV24-1, the J call TRBJ2-7; TRBD1 matches at 8 bases. The germline V gene encodes CDR1 KGHDR and CDR2 SFDVKD. The length of the CDR3 is 15 residues. V trimming: 4 bases; J trimming: 5 bases; junction bases outside the gene matches: 9. This chain's CDR3 is CATSDRTGTPNEQYF. The CDR3 DNA reads TGTGCCACCAGTGACCGGACAGGGACTCCTAACGAGCAGTACTTC.

This chain uses TRBV12-3 or TRBV12-4 with TRBJ1-5; 7 bases are a match to TRBD1. This CDR3 spans 16 amino acids. V shed 6 bases, J shed 7 bases, and the junction held 15 bases outside the gene matches. CDR3 sequence (DNA): TGTGCCAGCAGCAAAACGCCGACAGGGTGGGGACAGCCCCAGCATTTT. Translating it yields CASSKTPTGWGQPQHF.

The table lists this clone with a count of one. V usage is TRBV5-1 and J usage is TRBJ1-1, with unresolved D. This CDR3 is 15 amino acids long. V was shortened by 0 bases and J by 1 base, with 10 bases between the two germline ends. Germline V gives CDR1 SGHRS, CDR2 YFSETQ. The CDR3 loop is CASSLDTSPNTEAFF. DNA of the CDR3: TGCGCCAGCAGCTTGGATACTTCACCGAACACTGAAGCTTTCTTT.

In regard to this clone: Other DNA sequences in the same sample also yield this CDR3. The gene calls are TRBV6-1 and TRBJ1-2; D gene uncertain. Germline V gene data show CDR1 as MNHNS and CDR2 as SASEGT. This CDR3 spans 13 amino acids. Trimming removed 8 bases from V and 2 bases from J, with 12 bases in between. The CDR3 loop is CASGPGPNYGYTF. In nucleotides, the CDR3 is TGTGCCAGCGGACCTGGACCGAACTATGGCTACACCTTC.

The rearrangement joins TRBV12-3 or TRBV12-4 to TRBJ2-1; TRBD1 or TRBD2 may be the D gene (5 bases each). V was clipped by 1 base and J by 6 bases, with 13 bases between them. This CDR3 is 15 amino acids long. DNA for the CDR3: TGTGCCAGCAGTTTAGGTTCTCGAGGGGTCAATGAGCAGTTCTTC. Translation gives CASSLGSRGVNEQFF.

This clone was detected only a few times. This sequence joins TRBV6-6 and TRBJ1-2, with D possibly being TRBD1 (5 bases). Deletions cut 2 bases from V and 2 bases from J, with 9 bases between. The CDR3 consists of 14 residues. Germline lookup yields CDR1 MNHNY and CDR2 SVGAGI (reference sequence). CDR3 nucleotide sequence: TGTGCCAGCAGTTACCAGGGCATGAACTATGGCTACACCTTC. Its translation is CASSYQGMNYGYTF.

This clone has just a few counts. The J gene is TRBJ2-2, the V gene TRBV6-2 or TRBV6-3; 10 nucleotides agree with TRBD2. V lost 7 bases, J lost 9 bases, and 8 bases stayed unmatched. Germline V gene sequence: CDR1 MNHEY, CDR2 SVGEGT. This CDR3 is built from 14 residues. The CDR3 DNA is TGTGCCAGCAAAGCTAGCGGGAGAGGCAGGGAGCTGTTTTTT. Encoded protein: CASKASGRGRELFF.